These 17 T cell receptor beta chains originate from one sample sequenced in a study of cytomegalovirus exposure and HLA in healthy donors. Primers included in the PCR were 60 Vbeta and 13 Jbeta primers. Clones were sequenced by immunoSEQ multiplex PCR, and TCRdb holds only the in-frame ones, with some missing. The data hold under 150,000 clones, with approximately 80% observed a single time. The material sequenced was PBMCs. The receptors were sampled from a female donor in good health and CMV-seropositive.

This chain uses TRBV19 with TRBJ2-1, with D unresolved. The length of the CDR3 is 13 residues. V lost 3 bases and J 10 bases, leaving 13 bases between the germline ends. The germline V gene has CDR1 LNHDA and CDR2 SQIVND (reference sequence). Here the CDR3 reads CASSIPSNREQFF. As DNA, the CDR3 is TGTGCCAGTAGTATCCCTAGTAATCGGGAGCAGTTCTTC.

J is TRBJ2-7 and V is TRBV18; weak D call: TRBD2 (5 bases). Germline V lookup: CDR1 KGHSH, CDR2 LQKENI. The CDR3 has 14 amino acids. V lost 5 bases and J 4 bases, leaving 15 bases between the germline ends. The CDR3 sequence: CASSSNLPGYEQYF. For the CDR3, the DNA is TGTGCCAGCTCATCCAATCTACCGGGGTACGAGCAGTACTTC.

The genes are TRBV9 and TRBJ1-2, with no clear D. CDR1 and CDR2 (germline): SGDLS, YYNGEE. V lost 0 bases to trimming and J lost 8 bases, with 17 bases between them. CDR3 length: 15 amino acids. Written as DNA, the CDR3 is TGTGCCAGCAGCGTAGGGGGAGCGCTAGTCCGAGGCTACACCTTC. Protein product: CASSVGGALVRGYTF.

This clone was detected only once. This chain uses TRBV18 with TRBJ1-5, with 9 bases matching TRBD1. Germline CDR1 is KGHSH and CDR2 is LQKENI. This CDR3 comprises 16 residues. Unmatched junction bases numbered 10, after V lost 3 bases and J lost 7 bases. CDR3 in DNA: TGTGCCAGCTCACCGTCCCGGGACAGGGATCAACAGCCCCAGCATTTT. It is translated as CASSPSRDRDQQPQHF.

This CDR3 reads CASSSLDRGYYGYTF. CDR3 bases: TGTGCCAGCAGCTCGCTTGACAGGGGGTACTATGGCTACACCTTC. This chain connects TRBV7-9 to TRBJ1-2; 9 nucleotides align to TRBD1. V shed 4 bases, J shed 3 bases, and the junction held 6 bases outside the gene matches. The CDR3 has 15 amino acids. Looked up from germline, CDR1 is SEHNR and CDR2 is FQNEAQ (reference sequence).

The chain is built from TRBV28 and TRBJ2-1; 8 nucleotides match TRBD1. In germline, CDR1 is MDHEN, CDR2 SYDVKM. The V gene end was trimmed by 5 bases and the J gene end by 0 bases; junction bases not matched to a gene: 3. The CDR3 runs 15 residues. CDR3 sequence reads: CASSAGGGSYNEQFF. CDR3 nucleotide sequence: TGTGCCAGCAGTGCAGGGGGCGGCTCCTACAATGAGCAGTTCTTC.

The chain joins TRBV15 to TRBJ2-1; 8 positions match TRBD2. This CDR3 contains 15 residues. Germline CDR1 reads LNHNV; CDR2 reads YYDKDF (reference sequence). V was clipped by 2 bases and J by 4 bases; unmatched bases: 4. This chain's CDR3 is CATSRPGGEYNEQFF. The CDR3 bases are TGTGCCACCAGCAGACCGGGGGGGGAATACAATGAGCAGTTCTTC.

The chain carries TRBV5-4 and TRBJ2-3, with 11 nucleotides matching TRBD2. V gave up 4 bases and J gave up 2 bases; unmatched junction bases: 6. The CDR3 spans 16 residues. Germline V gives CDR1 SGHNT, CDR2 YYREEE (reference sequence). The CDR3: CASSQPSGGYTDTQYF. In nucleotides, the CDR3 is TGTGCCAGCAGCCAGCCTAGCGGGGGGTACACAGATACGCAGTATTTT. Full variable domain (missing parts from reference TRBV5-4 and TRBJ2-3): ETGVTQSPTHLIKTRGQQVTLRCSSQSGHNTVSWYQQALGQGPQFIFQYYREEENGRGNFPPRFSGLQFPNYSSELNVNALELDDSALYLCASSQPSGGYTDTQYFGPGTRLTVL.

This chain connects TRBV19 to TRBJ1-3; unclear D gene. The CDR3 totals 15 residues. Germline assignment: CDR1 LNHDA and CDR2 SQIVND (reference sequence). Deletions cut 0 bases from V and 0 bases from J, with 6 bases between. The CDR3 is CASSIDGSSGNTIYF. The CDR3, as DNA: TGTGCCAGTAGTATAGACGGGAGCTCTGGAAACACCATATATTTT. The variable domain in full, with the rest retrieved from reference TRBV19 and TRBJ1-3, is DGGITQSPKYLFRKEGQNVTLSCEQNLNHDAMYWYRQDPGQGLRLIYYSQIVNDFQKGDIAEGYSVSREKKESFPLTVTSAQKNPTAFYLCASSIDGSSGNTIYFGEGSWLTVV.

The genes are TRBV11-3 and TRBJ2-3; a possible D gene is TRBD2 (5 bases). The CDR3 covers 14 residues. CDR1 SGHNT and CDR2 YENEEA come from the germline V gene. Trimming cost V 1 base and J 4 bases, with 9 bases left between them. CDR3 in amino acids: CASSLGRGSDTQYF. CDR3 DNA sequence: TGTGCCAGCAGCTTAGGGAGAGGGTCAGATACGCAGTATTTT.

With regard to this clone: The same CDR3 can be traced to other DNA sequences in this sample. The V call is TRBV6-5, the J call TRBJ1-6; TRBD1 is a possible D gene (5 bases). CDR3 length equals 16 residues. Trimming shortened V by 0 bases and J by 7 bases, and 13 bases separated the two germline ends. CDR1 is MNHEY, CDR2 SVGAGI, per germline. This CDR3 reads CASSYSSGADNSPLHF. CDR3 DNA: TGTGCCAGCAGTTACTCGAGCGGGGCAGACAATTCACCCCTCCACTTT.

The chain uses TRBV5-4 and TRBJ2-1; perhaps TRBD2 as D (6 bases). V dropped 3 bases and J dropped 2 bases, with 9 bases sitting between them. The germline gives CDR1 SGHNT, CDR2 YYREEE (reference sequence). CDR3 length equals 14 residues. The CDR3 is CASSWGVAYNEQFF. The CDR3 nucleotides read TGTGCCAGCAGCTGGGGGGTGGCCTACAATGAGCAGTTCTTC.

The genes are TRBV2 and TRBJ2-5; 10 bases match TRBD2. This CDR3 has 14 residues. V was clipped by 6 bases and J by 7 bases; unmatched bases: 8. Germline V lookup: CDR1 SNHLY, CDR2 FYNNEI. The CDR3, as DNA: TGTGCCAGCAGCTCCCTAGCGGGGGTTTGGACCCAGTACTTC. Translation gives CASSSLAGVWTQYF. Full variable domain (remainder filled in from reference TRBV2 and TRBJ2-5): EPEVTQTPSHQVTQMGQEVILRCVPISNHLYFYWYRQILGQKVEFLVSFYNNEISEKSEIFDDQFSVERPDGSNFTLKIRSTKLEDSAMYFCASSSLAGVWTQYFGPGTRLLVL.

The gene calls are TRBV29-1 and TRBJ1-4, with TRBD1 matching 11 bases. This CDR3 is 13 amino acids long. Germline V gives CDR1 SQVTM, CDR2 ANQGSEA. The trim removed 5 bases at V and 15 bases at J, leaving 11 bases unmatched. Here the CDR3 DNA reads TGCAGCGTTCTCGGACAGGGGGCCGGAAGGGTGTTTTTT. Translating gives CSVLGQGAGRVFF.

This sequence joins TRBV6-6 and TRBJ2-5; 7 positions agree with TRBD1. Germline CDR1 MNHNY, CDR2 SVGAGI (reference sequence). There are 14 residues in the CDR3. The ends lost 6 bases at V and 4 bases at J; junction bases unmatched: 8. The CDR3 loop is CASSHNRGGETQYF. The CDR3 DNA reads TGTGCCAGCAGCCACAACAGGGGTGGAGAGACCCAGTACTTC.

V is TRBV7-6 and J is TRBJ2-1; 10 bases are shared with TRBD2. With V trimmed by 5 bases and J by 5 bases, 12 bases remained unmatched. This CDR3 is built from 17 residues. Germline CDR1 SGHVS, CDR2 FNYEAQ. The CDR3, as DNA: TGTGCCAGCAGCAGAGCTACTAGCGGGACCAGAAACAATGAGCAGTTCTTC. Its protein product is CASSRATSGTRNNEQFF.

This clone occurred once. The rearrangement links TRBV7-9 to TRBJ2-5, with a weak D call TRBD2 (6 bases). Germline V gene sequence: CDR1 SEHNR, CDR2 FQNEAQ (reference sequence). The CDR3 runs to 14 residues. Trimming cost V 3 bases and J 5 bases, with 13 bases left between them. The CDR3 reads CASSFIAAVETQYF. In DNA form, the CDR3 reads TGTGCCAGCAGCTTCATAGCGGCGGTGGAGACCCAGTACTTC.